The 3 T cell receptor beta chains presented below share a single source sample, sequenced in a study of post-analysis software for immune sequencing data. Study observations and caveats: Higher frequency in patients than in controls was seen for roughly five TRBV segments, with TRBV5-6, TRBV5-1 and TRBV20-1 among them.

Antigens of these TCRs are unknown. Unique molecular identifiers were carried by the TCR beta cDNA libraries. MiXCR was run by TCRdb on the PCR reads, yielding one entry per CDR3 protein. The table has 650,000 to 850,000 distinct CDR3 sequences, roughly 50% seen once. Material: blood. The receptors originated from a girl aged 10 to 17 with multiple sclerosis.

The chain links TRBV7-9 to TRBJ2-1, with D possibly TRBD2 on 6 matching bases. CDR1 is SEHNR and CDR2 is FQNEAQ in the germline V gene (reference sequence). Trimming took 5 bases from V and 0 from J, leaving 14 bases between them. The CDR3 length is 16 residues. The CDR3 protein is CASSPRLVPSYNEQFF. CDR3 in DNA: TGTGCCAGCAGCCCCCGACTAGTTCCCTCCTACAATGAGCAGTTCTTC.

In this sample, this clonotype turned up once. This chain joins TRBV6-5 and TRBJ2-7; weak D call: TRBD1 (6 bases). Per germline, CDR1 MNHEY and CDR2 SVGAGI. V gave up 5 bases and J gave up 2 bases, with 16 bases separating them. The CDR3 contains 15 residues. CDR3 bases: TGTGCCAGCAGTCTCCAGGGGAGTAGGGCCTACGAGCAGTACTTC. Translated: CASSLQGSRAYEQYF.

The chain is built from TRBV7-3 and TRBJ2-1, with 13 bases matching TRBD2. Germline V gene sequence: CDR1 SGHTA, CDR2 FQGTGA. J lost 8 bases, V lost 5 bases, and 9 bases had no gene match. The CDR3 contains 16 residues. The CDR3 is CASSPWTSGRRDEQFF. CDR3 nucleotide sequence: TGTGCCAGCAGCCCCTGGACTAGCGGGAGACGCGATGAGCAGTTCTTC.